A single T cell receptor (beta chain) is shown here with its context. The antigen is undetermined. These data originate in a study of cytomegalovirus exposure and HLA in healthy donors. For the study at large: Counted in an early data release were about 85 million unique TCRs from HLA-typed donors. The study, taken as a whole, reports: Researchers reported in a later analysis that common viral pathogens appeared linked to several top clusters.

Both 60 Vbeta primers and 13 Jbeta primers went into the PCR. TCRdb keeps only in-frame clones here, not all; method: immunoSEQ multiplex PCR. This table holds fewer than 85,000 clones. The V segment lost 3 bases and the J segment 7 bases; nucleotides outside the gene matches: 5. Germline-derived CDR1 and CDR2 are MNHNS and SASEGT. CDR3 size: 15 residues. The gene calls are TRBV6-1 and TRBJ2-2, with TRBD1 matching over 10 bases. The sample taken for sequencing was PBMCs. The TCR sequence derives from a woman in her thirties or forties in good health and CMV-seropositive. CDR3 sequence reads: CASSEGQGWSGELFF. The DNA of the CDR3 is TGTGCCAGCAGTGAGGGACAGGGGTGGAGCGGGGAGCTGTTTTTT.